This TCR beta chain derives from a study of blood T cell repertoires in COVID-19. The V end was cut by 2 bases, the J end by 4 bases, with 8 bases between. The CDR3 consists of 13 residues. CDR1 LNHNV and CDR2 YYDKDF come from the germline V gene (reference sequence). Assay used: immunoSEQ multiplex PCR; TCRdb lists only in-frame clones, some missing. The table records fewer than 500,000 clones, 80% to 90% of them present only once. Sample: peripheral blood. The sequence was collected from a man between 18 and 35 years old with COVID-19, enrolled during active disease. This chain uses TRBV15 with TRBJ1-2; D not resolved. The CDR3 DNA reads TGTGCCACCAGCAGATCGGGATCCTATGGCTACACCTTC. This translates into CATSRSGSYGYTF.